This TCR beta chain was identified during a study of radiation and T cells in renal cell carcinoma. General study results and limits: From baseline, blood top tumor clonotypes peaked at 2 weeks post-radiation. Baseline intratumoral clonotype presence is unknown without pretreatment biopsies.

The protocol was immunoSEQ multiplex PCR, while the TCRdb copy is restricted to in-frame clones and leaves out a portion. The sample records roughly 130,000 clones, roughly 91% being singletons. Germline assignment: CDR1 MNHNY and CDR2 SVGAGI (reference sequence). With 1 base removed from V and 1 base from J, the gap between germline ends came to 7 bases. The CDR3 contains 15 residues. As concerns this clone: The antigen remains unidentified.

Specified time point: blood 2 weeks post-SBRT. As to treatment: 15 Gy SBRT to primary tumor, nephrectomy 4 weeks later. Blood was sampled at baseline, 2 weeks and 4 weeks after SBRT. The patient's renal cell carcinoma had clear cell pathology. The source was blood, collected from a patient whose treatment included radiotherapy and nephrectomy. This TCR was recovered from a woman aged 65 to 85 with renal cell carcinoma. The chain is built from TRBV6-6 and TRBJ2-2; D gene ambiguous. DNA for the CDR3: TGTGCCAGCAGTTACTTCGTCTTGAACACCGGGGAGCTGTTTTTT. As protein: CASSYFVLNTGELFF.